This T cell receptor (beta chain) is drawn from a study of T cell repertoires in cytomegalovirus infection. Study as a whole: Recently identified HLA-C-restricted and well-studied HLA-B-restricted CMV epitopes were used. Shared public TCR beta signatures pointed to both CMV infection and a matching HLA type.

Germline-derived CDR1 and CDR2 are SGHTA and FQGNSA. The CDR3 is 13 residues long. Deletions cut 2 bases from V and 3 bases from J, with 4 bases between. Study findings and constraints: CMV carriers with the relevant HLA were identified by cumulative public TCR beta family frequency. Clonotype analysis showed dominance of the ex vivo response by HLA-C-restricted CMV-specific TCR beta clonotypes.

TCRdb re-called the reads with MiXCR, one entry per CDR3 protein. Altogether about 830,000 distinct CDR3 sequences are present, approximately 30% being singletons, with the ten largest covering around an eighth. This clonotype was seen many times. What it binds is not known. The sequence came from a human donor in good health (CMV status not recorded). Some clones in this sample may be carry-over from other donors' samples. This specimen consisted of cultured CD8+ T cells from PBMCs, obtained from culture after CMV antigen stimulation. This chain uses TRBV7-2 with TRBJ2-2; D is unclear. The CDR3 region is CASSLYDTGELFF. The DNA of the CDR3 is TGTGCCAGCAGCTTATATGACACCGGGGAGCTGTTTTTT.